This TCR beta chain was obtained from a study of T cells in Graves' hyperthyroidism and ophthalmopathy. RNA transcripts gave rise to amplified TCR beta CDR3 regions. Carried out on the TCR CDR3, a first-round RT-PCR used the HTBI primer set. TCRdb recomputed calls from the multiplex PCR reads with MiXCR, one row per CDR3 protein. Of hundreds of thousands of distinct CDR3 sequences in the sample, approximately 15% were seen once. The CDR3 covers 15 residues. V lost 4 bases, J lost 0 bases, and 3 bases stayed unmatched. Looked up from germline, CDR1 is DFQATT and CDR2 is SNEGSKA (reference sequence). PBMCs were derived from around 10 ml fresh peripheral blood. Study results and caveats: Most expanded thyroid clonotypes above 0.001 recurred in blood. With a median lead of roughly 6.2 months before onset, the model predicted ophthalmopathy.

This clonotype occurred once. Its target is not known. The TCR originated in a woman aged 45-59 years with Graves' ophthalmopathy. The sequenced material came from blood. The rearrangement uses TRBV20-1 and TRBJ2-1; 10 bases match TRBD2. The chain's CDR3 is CSATSSGSSYNEQFF. CDR3 in DNA: TGCAGTGCTACGTCTAGCGGGAGCTCCTACAATGAGCAGTTCTTC.